The sequence of this TCR beta chain was determined in a study of control samples from healthy donors and cancer patients. This CDR3 comprises 13 residues. Trimming cost V 3 bases and J 4 bases, with 6 bases left between them. Profiled with immunoSEQ multiplex PCR; TCRdb holds only in-frame clones, not every one. The data contain more than 95,000 clones, approximately 90% of them singletons. The chain uses TRBV12-3 or TRBV12-4 and TRBJ2-2; D uncertain. Material: PBMCs. The clonotype comes from a man aged 60 to 69 with lung cancer. CDR3 sequence: CASSFYGTGELFF. The CDR3 region has the DNA TGTGCCAGCAGTTTTTATGGCACCGGGGAGCTGTTTTTT.